This entry describes one T cell receptor beta chain. This record comes from a study of CD8 T cells in Susac syndrome. From germline, CDR1 is MNHEY and CDR2 SVGAGI. V was shortened by 4 bases and J by 5 bases, with 14 bases between the two germline ends. The CDR3 covers 14 residues. Sequencing targeted TCR beta in T cells from blood (CD8+ and CD4+). An input of roughly 0.45 to 1 ug of RNA was subjected to reverse transcription using random hexamers. Coverage of TCR beta CDR3 amplification by immunoSEQ multiplex PCR extended to 54 Vbeta and 13 Jbeta. TCRdb reanalysed the immunoSEQ multiplex PCR reads using MiXCR and keeps one entry per CDR3 protein. The table lists about 210,000 distinct CDR3 sequences, about 95% of them singletons.

The clonotype originates from a human donor with multiple sclerosis. The rearrangement joins TRBV6-5 to TRBJ2-5, with D perhaps matching TRBD1 or TRBD2 (5 bases each). Source material: CD4+ T cells from PBMCs. The CDR3 sequence is CASSSGTTRETQYF. For the CDR3, the DNA is TGTGCCAGCAGTTCCGGGACCACGAGGGAGACCCAGTACTTC.